This TCR beta chain was retrieved from a study of blood T cells in healthy people across ages. Study-level information: Template-switching capture recovered about one barcoded beta molecule per two T cells.

Alongside a J-beta primer mix, a sample-barcoded 5' primer served in a second PCR lasting roughly 7 to 11 cycles. All cDNA molecules were each tagged by a template-switch adaptor with 12 random nucleotides. Via MiXCR, TCRdb re-called the 5' RACE reads, giving one row per CDR3 protein. Of about 1.4 million distinct CDR3 sequences listed, 59% are singletons. This TCR was recovered from a young man in good health. Sequenced input: blood.

CDR3 amino acids: CASSQYSTGFNTEAFF. DNA for the CDR3: TGCGCCAGCAGCCAATACTCGACAGGGTTCAACACTGAAGCTTTCTTT. V gene TRBV4-3 combines with J gene TRBJ1-1, with 7 positions matching TRBD1. J was trimmed by 2 bases and V by 2 bases; bases with no gene match: 8. The CDR3 sequence is 16 residues long. Per germline, CDR1 LGHNA and CDR2 YSLEER.